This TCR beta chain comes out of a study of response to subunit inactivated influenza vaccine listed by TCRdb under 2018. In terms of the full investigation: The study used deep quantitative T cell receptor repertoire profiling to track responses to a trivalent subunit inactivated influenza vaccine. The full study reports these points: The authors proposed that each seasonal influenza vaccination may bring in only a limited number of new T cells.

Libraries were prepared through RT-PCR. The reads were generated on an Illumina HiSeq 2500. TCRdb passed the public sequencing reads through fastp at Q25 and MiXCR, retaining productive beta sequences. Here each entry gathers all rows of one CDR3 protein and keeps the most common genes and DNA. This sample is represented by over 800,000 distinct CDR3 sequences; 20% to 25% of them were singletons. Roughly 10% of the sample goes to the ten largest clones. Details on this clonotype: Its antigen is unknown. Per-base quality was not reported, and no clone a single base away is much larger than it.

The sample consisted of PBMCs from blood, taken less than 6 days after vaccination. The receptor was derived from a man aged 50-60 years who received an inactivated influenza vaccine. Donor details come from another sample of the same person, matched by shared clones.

The CDR3 region: CASRGTGSIRVAFF. The nucleotide sequence reads as follows: TGTGCCAGCAGGGGGACAGGGAGCATTAGGGTAGCTTTCTTT. The sequence links TRBV12-3 or TRBV12-4 to TRBJ1-1; 9 of the junction bases match TRBD1. There are 14 amino acids in the CDR3, from cysteine to phenylalanine inclusive. Just the 42-base CDR3 DNA is kept, in frame starting at base 1. At the junction V is shortened by 6 bases and J by 10 bases; bases outside the gene matches: 12.